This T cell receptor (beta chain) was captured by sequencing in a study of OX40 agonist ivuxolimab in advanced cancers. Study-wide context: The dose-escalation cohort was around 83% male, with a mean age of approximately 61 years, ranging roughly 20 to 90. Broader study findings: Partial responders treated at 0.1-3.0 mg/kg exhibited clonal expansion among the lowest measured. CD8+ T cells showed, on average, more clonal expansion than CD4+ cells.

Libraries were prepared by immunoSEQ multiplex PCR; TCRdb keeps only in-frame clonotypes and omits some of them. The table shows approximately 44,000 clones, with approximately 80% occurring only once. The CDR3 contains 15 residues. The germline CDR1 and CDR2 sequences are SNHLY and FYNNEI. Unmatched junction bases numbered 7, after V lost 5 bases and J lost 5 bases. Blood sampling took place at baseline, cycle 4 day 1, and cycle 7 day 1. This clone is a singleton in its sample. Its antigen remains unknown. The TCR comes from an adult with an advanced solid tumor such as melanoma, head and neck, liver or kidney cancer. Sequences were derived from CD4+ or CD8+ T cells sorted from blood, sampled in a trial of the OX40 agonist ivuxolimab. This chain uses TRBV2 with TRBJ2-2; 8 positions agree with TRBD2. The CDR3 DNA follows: TGTGCCAGCAGTCGAAGCGGGAGTGAAACCGGGGAGCTGTTTTTT. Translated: CASSRSGSETGELFF.